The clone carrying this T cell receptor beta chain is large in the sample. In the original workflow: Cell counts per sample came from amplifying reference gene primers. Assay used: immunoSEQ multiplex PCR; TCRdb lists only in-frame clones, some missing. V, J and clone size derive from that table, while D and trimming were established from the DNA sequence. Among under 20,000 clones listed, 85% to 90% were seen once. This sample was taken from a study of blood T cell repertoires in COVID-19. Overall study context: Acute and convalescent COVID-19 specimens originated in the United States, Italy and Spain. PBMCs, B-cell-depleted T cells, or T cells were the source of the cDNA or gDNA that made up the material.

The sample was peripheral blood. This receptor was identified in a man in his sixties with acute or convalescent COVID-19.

The CDR3 DNA reads TGTGCCAGCAGTGAAGCGCTTCCTTTAGGCAGGCCAGATACGCAGTATTTT. This encodes CASSEALPLGRPDTQYF. This chain links TRBV2 with TRBJ2-3; no clear D gene. CDR3 length: 17 amino acids. Germline CDR1 is SNHLY and CDR2 is FYNNEI. With 0 bases removed from V and 4 bases from J, the gap between germline ends came to 17 bases.